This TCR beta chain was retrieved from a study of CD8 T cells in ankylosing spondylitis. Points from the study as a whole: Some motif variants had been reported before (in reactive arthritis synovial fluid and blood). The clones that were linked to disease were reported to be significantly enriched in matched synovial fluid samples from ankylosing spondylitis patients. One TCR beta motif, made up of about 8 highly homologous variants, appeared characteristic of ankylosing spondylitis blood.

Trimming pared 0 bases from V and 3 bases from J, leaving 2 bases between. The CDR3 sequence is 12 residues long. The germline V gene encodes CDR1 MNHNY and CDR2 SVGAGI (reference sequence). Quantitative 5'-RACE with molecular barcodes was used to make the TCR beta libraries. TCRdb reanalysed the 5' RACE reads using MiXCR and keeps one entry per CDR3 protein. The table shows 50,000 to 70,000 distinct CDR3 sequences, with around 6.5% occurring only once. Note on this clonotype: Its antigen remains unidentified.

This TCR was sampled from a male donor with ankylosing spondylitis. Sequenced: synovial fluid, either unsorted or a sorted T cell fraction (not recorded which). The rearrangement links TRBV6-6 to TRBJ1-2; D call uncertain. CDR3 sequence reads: CASSYSDYGYTF. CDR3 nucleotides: TGTGCCAGCAGTTACTCAGACTATGGCTACACCTTC.